This T cell receptor beta chain was retrieved from a study of cytomegalovirus exposure and HLA in healthy donors. The primer mix had 60 Vbeta and 13 Jbeta primers. Libraries were prepared by immunoSEQ multiplex PCR; TCRdb keeps only in-frame clonotypes and omits some of them. The table has around 170,000 clones, 77% seen once. This receptor was obtained from a man between 18 and 35 years old in good health and CMV-seronegative. Sample: PBMCs.

The CDR3 region has the DNA TGTGCCAGCAGACGCATAGCGGGAGTTTCCAATGAGCAGTTCTTC. Its translation is CASRRIAGVSNEQFF. J is TRBJ2-1 and V is TRBV7-2, with TRBD2 identical over 9 bases. Unmatched junction bases numbered 9, after V lost 6 bases and J lost 6 bases. Per the germline V gene, CDR1 is SGHTA and CDR2 is FQGNSA. The CDR3 sequence is 15 residues long.